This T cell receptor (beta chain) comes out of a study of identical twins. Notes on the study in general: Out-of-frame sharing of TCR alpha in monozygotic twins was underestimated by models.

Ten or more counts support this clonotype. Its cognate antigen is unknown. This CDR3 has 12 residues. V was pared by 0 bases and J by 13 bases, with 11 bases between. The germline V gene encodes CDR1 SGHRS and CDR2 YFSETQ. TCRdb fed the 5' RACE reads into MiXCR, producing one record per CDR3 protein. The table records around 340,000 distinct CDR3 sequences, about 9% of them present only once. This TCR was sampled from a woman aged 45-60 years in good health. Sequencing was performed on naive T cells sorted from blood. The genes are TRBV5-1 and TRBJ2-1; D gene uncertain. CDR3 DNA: TGCGCCAGCAGCTTGGAATCAGGAAACCAGTTCTTC. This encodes CASSLESGNQFF.